This T cell receptor beta chain is drawn from a study of OX40 agonist ivuxolimab in advanced cancers. For the study at large: Patients were dosed intravenously with ivuxolimab at 0.01 to 10 mg/kg every 2 weeks.

The germline CDR1 and CDR2 sequences are SGHTA and FQGNSA. Trimming took off 2 bases at V and 2 bases at J, with 14 bases between the two ends. The CDR3 loop spans 16 amino acids. General study points: The study observed clonal expansion of CD4+ and CD8+ blood T cells by week 6 at 0.1 to 3.0 mg/kg.

Clones were read by immunoSEQ multiplex PCR, and TCRdb kept only the in-frame ones, dropping some. The profile covers over 30,000 clones, with around 90% appearing a single time and roughly 4% taken by the ten largest. This clone was seen just once. What it binds is unknown. The rearrangement joins TRBV7-2 to TRBJ2-3; D is unresolved. Here the sequenced sample was CD4+ or CD8+ T cells sorted from blood, taken in a trial of the OX40 agonist ivuxolimab. The source of this sequence is an adult with an advanced solid tumor such as melanoma, head and neck, liver or kidney cancer. The DNA for the CDR3 is TGTGCCAGCAGCTTAATGGGCAGTACAGTCACAGATACGCAGTATTTT. It is translated as CASSLMGSTVTDTQYF.